A single sample is the source of the 4 T cell receptor beta chains below, sequenced in a study of blood T cell repertoires in COVID-19. The protocol was immunoSEQ multiplex PCR, while the TCRdb copy is restricted to in-frame clones and leaves out a portion. This sample has around 250,000 clones, with roughly 87% found just once. The sequenced sample consisted of peripheral blood. The receptors shown here come from a human donor in a cohort sampled during active COVID-19.

This chain connects TRBV9 to TRBJ1-1; TRBD1 matches 9 bases. V gave up 1 base and J gave up 4 bases; unmatched junction bases: 5. This CDR3 region has 15 residues. Germline V gene lookup returns CDR1 SGDLS and CDR2 YYNGEE. In DNA form, the CDR3 reads TGTGCCAGCAGCGTACCGACAGGGGGTGTCACTGAAGCTTTCTTT. The encoded protein is CASSVPTGGVTEAFF.

The V call is TRBV7-2, the J call TRBJ2-7; TRBD2 matches at 10 bases. Germline loops: CDR1 SGHTA, CDR2 FQGNSA. This CDR3 has 15 residues. With V trimmed by 4 bases and J by 2 bases, 5 bases remained unmatched. As DNA, the CDR3 is TGTGCCAGCAGCTCGAGCGGGGGGGCCCCCTACGAGCAGTACTTC. Protein sequence: CASSSSGGAPYEQYF.

This clone showed up just once. The V call is TRBV15, the J call TRBJ2-5; 8 bases are shared with TRBD1. V lost 0 bases to trimming and J lost 10 bases; unmatched junction nucleotides: 4. The CDR3 is 13 residues long. The germline V gene has CDR1 LNHNV and CDR2 YYDKDF (reference sequence). The CDR3 spells CATSREGDRSQYF. CDR3 DNA sequence: TGTGCCACCAGCAGAGAGGGGGACAGGAGCCAGTACTTC. Looking up the rest from reference TRBV15 and TRBJ2-5 gives the full variable domain: DAMVIQNPRYQVTQFGKPVTLSCSQTLNHNVMYWYQQKSSQAPKLLFHYYDKDFNNEADTPDNFQSRRPNTSFCFLDIRSPGLGDTAMYLCATSREGDRSQYFGPGTRLLVL.

This clone was picked up a small number of times. The V and J genes are TRBV5-6 and TRBJ1-2; TRBD1 might be the D (6 bases). The germline V and J ends were trimmed by 3 bases and 2 bases, with 14 bases remaining between them. The CDR3 spans 15 residues. Germline loops: CDR1 SGHDT, CDR2 YYEEEE. DNA for the CDR3: TGTGCCAGCAGCTCCACAGGGAAGGGAAACTATGGCTACACCTTC. It is translated as CASSSTGKGNYGYTF. The full variable domain, rest sourced from reference TRBV5-6 and TRBJ1-2, is DAGVTQSPTHLIKTRGQQVTLRCSPKSGHDTVSWYQQALGQGPQFIFQYYEEEERQRGNFPDRFSGHQFPNYSSELNVNALLLGDSALYLCASSSTGKGNYGYTFGSGTRLTVV.